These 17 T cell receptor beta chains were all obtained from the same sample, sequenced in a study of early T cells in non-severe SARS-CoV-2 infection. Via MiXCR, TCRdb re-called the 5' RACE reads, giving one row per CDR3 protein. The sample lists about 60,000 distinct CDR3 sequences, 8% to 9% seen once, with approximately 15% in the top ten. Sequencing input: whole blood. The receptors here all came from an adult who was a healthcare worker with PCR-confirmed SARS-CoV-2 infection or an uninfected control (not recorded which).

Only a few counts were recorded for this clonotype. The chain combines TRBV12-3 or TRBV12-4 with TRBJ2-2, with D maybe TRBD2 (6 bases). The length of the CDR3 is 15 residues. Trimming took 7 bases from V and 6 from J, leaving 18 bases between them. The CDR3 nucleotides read TGTGCCAGCACCTTCGCCGGGGGTAGCCCCGGGGAGCTGTTTTTT. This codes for CASTFAGGSPGELFF.

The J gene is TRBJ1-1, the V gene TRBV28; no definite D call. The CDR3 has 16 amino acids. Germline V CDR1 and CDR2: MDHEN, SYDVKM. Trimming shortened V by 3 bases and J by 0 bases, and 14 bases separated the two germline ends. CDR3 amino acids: CASSFGRTPLNTEAFF. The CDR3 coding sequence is TGTGCCAGCAGTTTTGGACGGACGCCGCTGAACACTGAAGCTTTCTTT.

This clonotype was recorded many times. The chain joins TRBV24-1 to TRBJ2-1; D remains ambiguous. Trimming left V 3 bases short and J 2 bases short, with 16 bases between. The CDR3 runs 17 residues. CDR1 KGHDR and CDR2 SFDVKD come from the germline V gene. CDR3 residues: CATSDTTRRTAYNEQFF. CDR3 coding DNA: TGTGCCACCAGTGATACTACGAGGAGAACCGCCTACAATGAGCAGTTCTTC.

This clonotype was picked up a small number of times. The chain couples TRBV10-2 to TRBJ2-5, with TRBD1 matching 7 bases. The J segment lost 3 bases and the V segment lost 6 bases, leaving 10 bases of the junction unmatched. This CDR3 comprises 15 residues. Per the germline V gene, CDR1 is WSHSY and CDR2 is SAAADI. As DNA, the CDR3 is TGCGCCAGCAGGGCAAACAGGGGCAGAGAAGAGACCCAGTACTTC. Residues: CASRANRGREETQYF.

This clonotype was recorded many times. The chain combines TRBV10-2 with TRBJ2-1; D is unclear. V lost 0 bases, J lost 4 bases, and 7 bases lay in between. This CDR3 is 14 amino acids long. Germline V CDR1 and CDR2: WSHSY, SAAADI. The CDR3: CASSESSIYNEQFF. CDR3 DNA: TGCGCCAGCAGTGAGTCATCGATATACAATGAGCAGTTCTTC.

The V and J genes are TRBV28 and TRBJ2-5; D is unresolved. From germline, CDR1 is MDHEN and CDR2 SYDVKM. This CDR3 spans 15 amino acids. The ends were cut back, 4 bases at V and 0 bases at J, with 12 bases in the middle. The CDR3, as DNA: TGTGCCAGCAGTTCCAGCCAGGTGTACCAAGAGACCCAGTACTTC. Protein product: CASSSSQVYQETQYF.

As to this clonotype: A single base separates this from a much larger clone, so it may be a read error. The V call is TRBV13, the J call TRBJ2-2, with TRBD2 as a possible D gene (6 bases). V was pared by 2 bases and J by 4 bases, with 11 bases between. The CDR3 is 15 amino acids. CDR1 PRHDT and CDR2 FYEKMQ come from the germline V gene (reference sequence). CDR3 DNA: TGTGCCAGCAGCTTAATTCGGGGGAGCACCGGGGAGCTGTTTTTT. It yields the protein CASSLIRGSTGELFF.

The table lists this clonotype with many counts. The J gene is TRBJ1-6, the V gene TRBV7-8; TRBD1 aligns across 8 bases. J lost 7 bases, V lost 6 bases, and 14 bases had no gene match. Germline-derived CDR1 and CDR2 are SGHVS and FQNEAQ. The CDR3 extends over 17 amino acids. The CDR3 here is CASRQLGRTGGNSPLHF. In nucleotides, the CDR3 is TGTGCCAGCAGGCAATTAGGGCGTACAGGGGGAAATTCACCCCTCCACTTT.

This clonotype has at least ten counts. This CDR3 is CASSYSLPSTDTQYF. The DNA for the CDR3 is TGTGCCAGCAGTTACTCTCTTCCTAGCACAGATACGCAGTATTTT. The V and J genes are TRBV6-5 and TRBJ2-3, with D hard to call. The germline gives CDR1 MNHEY, CDR2 SVGAGI. Trimming pared 0 bases from V and 0 bases from J, leaving 7 bases between. The CDR3 spans 15 residues.

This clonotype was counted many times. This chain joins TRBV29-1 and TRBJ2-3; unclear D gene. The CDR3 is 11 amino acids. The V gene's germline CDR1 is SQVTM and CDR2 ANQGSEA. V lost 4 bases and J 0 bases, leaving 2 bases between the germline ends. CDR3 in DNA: TGCAGCGTTGGGAGCACAGATACGCAGTATTTT. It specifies CSVGSTDTQYF.

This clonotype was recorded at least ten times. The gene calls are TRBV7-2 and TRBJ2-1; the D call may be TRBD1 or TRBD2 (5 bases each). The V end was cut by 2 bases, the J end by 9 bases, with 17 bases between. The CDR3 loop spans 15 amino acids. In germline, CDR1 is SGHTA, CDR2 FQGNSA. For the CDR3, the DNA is TGTGCCAGCAGCTTACCGGGGTCCAGTAGGGGTGAGCAGTTCTTC. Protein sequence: CASSLPGSSRGEQFF.

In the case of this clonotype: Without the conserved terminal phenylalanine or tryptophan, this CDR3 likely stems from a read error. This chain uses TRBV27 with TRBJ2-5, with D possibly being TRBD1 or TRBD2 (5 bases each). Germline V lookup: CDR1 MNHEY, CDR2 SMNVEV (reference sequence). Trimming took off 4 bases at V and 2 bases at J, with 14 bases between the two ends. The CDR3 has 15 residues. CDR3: CASSSPGRIQETQYS. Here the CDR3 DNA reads TGTGCCAGCAGTTCTCCGGGACGGATACAAGAGACCCAGTACTCC.

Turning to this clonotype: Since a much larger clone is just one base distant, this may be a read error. This chain's CDR3 is CASSPGTSGSFKNNQYF. The CDR3 nucleotides read TGTGCCAGCAGCCCCGGGACTAGCGGGAGCTTCAAAAACAATCAGTACTTC. V and J are TRBV7-8 and TRBJ2-4, with 14 bases fitting TRBD2. This CDR3 has 17 amino acids. Germline V gene data show CDR1 as SGHVS and CDR2 as FQNEAQ.

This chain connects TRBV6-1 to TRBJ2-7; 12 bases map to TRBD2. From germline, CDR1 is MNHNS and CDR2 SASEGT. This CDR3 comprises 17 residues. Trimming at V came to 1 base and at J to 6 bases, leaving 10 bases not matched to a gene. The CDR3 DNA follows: TGTGCCAGCAGTGAAGGACTAGCGGGAGCCAACGGTCGCGAGCAGTACTTC. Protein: CASSEGLAGANGREQYF.

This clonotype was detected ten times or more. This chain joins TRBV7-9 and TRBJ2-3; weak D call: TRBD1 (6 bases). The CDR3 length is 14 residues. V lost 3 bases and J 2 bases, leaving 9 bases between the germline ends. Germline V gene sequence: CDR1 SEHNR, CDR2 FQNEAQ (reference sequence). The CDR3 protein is CASSFGQLTDTQYF. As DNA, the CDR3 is TGTGCCAGCAGCTTTGGACAGCTCACAGATACGCAGTATTTT.

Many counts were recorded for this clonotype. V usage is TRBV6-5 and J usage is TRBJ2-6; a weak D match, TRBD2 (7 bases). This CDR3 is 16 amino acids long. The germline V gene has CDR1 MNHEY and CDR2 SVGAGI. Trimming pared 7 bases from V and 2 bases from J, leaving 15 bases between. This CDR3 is CASTWTRGAGANVLTF. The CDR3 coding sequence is TGTGCCAGCACCTGGACTAGGGGGGCTGGGGCCAACGTCCTGACTTTC.

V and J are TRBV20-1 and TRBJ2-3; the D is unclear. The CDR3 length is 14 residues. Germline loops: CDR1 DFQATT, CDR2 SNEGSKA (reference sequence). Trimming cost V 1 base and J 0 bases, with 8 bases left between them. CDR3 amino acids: CSARAGASTDTQYF. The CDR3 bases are TGCAGTGCTAGAGCCGGAGCGAGCACAGATACGCAGTATTTT.